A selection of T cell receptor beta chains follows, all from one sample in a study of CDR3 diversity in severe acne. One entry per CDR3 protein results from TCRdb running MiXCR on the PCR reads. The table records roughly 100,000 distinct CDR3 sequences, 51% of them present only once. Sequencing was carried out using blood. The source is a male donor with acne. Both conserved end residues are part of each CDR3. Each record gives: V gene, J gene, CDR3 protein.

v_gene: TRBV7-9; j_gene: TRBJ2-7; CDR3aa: CASSLAGLSYEQYF
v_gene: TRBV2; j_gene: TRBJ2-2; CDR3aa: CASSYPRGGGSTGELFF
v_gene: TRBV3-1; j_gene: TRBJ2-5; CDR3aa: CASSPSSKTQYF
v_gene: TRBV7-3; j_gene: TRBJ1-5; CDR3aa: CASSKDTRLIIQPQHF
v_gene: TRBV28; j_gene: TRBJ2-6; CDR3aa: CASSLRQWKSSGANVLTF
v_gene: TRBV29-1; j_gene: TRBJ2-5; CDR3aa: CSIEVVIAGKETQYF
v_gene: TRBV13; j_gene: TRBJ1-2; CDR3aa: CASSSDRGQAGYTF
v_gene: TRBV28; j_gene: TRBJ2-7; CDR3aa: CASSSTGVYEQYF
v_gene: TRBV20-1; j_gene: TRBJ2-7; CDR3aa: CSARAGAYSYEQYF
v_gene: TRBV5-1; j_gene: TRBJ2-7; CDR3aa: CASSLVQGAVYEQYF
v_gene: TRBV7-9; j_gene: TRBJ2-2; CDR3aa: CAREAGGINTGELFF
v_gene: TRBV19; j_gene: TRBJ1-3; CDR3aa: CASTYTAGRGNTIYF
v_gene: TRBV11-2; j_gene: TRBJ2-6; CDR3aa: CASRRGPNPGANVLTF
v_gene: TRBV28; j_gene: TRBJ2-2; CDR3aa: CASSGYANTGELFF
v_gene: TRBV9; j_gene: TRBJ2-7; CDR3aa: CASSESGEEQYF
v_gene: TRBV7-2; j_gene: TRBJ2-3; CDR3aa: CASSLEGRGSGSLTDTQYF
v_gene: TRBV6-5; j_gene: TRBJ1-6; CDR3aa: CASSLGGEGSPLHF
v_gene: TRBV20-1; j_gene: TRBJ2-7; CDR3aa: CSARTGRDYEQYF